Below, 17 T cell receptor beta chains from the same sample are listed, as sequenced in a study of blood T cell repertoires in COVID-19. Assay used: immunoSEQ multiplex PCR; TCRdb lists only in-frame clones, some missing. The sample lists some 50,000 clones; 86% were seen once. The sequenced material came from peripheral blood. Source of these receptors: a woman aged 55-70 years with acute or convalescent COVID-19.

This clone has just one count. The chain has TRBV4-2 and TRBJ1-2; possibly TRBD1 for D (6 bases). The germline V and J ends were trimmed by 1 base and 10 bases, with 10 bases remaining between them. Germline-derived CDR1 and CDR2 are LGHNA and YNFKEQ. There are 12 residues in the CDR3. CDR3 protein: CASSQADRFYTF. The CDR3 region has the DNA TGTGCCAGCAGCCAAGCCGACAGGTTCTACACCTTC.

This chain connects TRBV27 to TRBJ1-2, with a possible D match to TRBD1 (5 bases). Germline loops: CDR1 MNHEY, CDR2 SMNVEV (reference sequence). Trimming pared 3 bases from V and 5 bases from J, leaving 10 bases between. This CDR3 spans 13 amino acids. This CDR3 is CASSFGGVYGYTF. The CDR3 coding sequence is TGTGCCAGCAGTTTCGGGGGGGTTTATGGCTACACCTTC.

This rearrangement joins TRBV28 to TRBJ1-1; weak D call: TRBD1 (5 bases). The germline gives CDR1 MDHEN, CDR2 SYDVKM. Trimming took 8 bases from V and 4 from J, leaving 11 bases between them. This CDR3 spans 12 amino acids. Here the CDR3 reads CASGQGPTEAFF. Here the CDR3 DNA reads TGTGCCAGCGGGCAGGGTCCCACTGAAGCTTTCTTT. The variable domain in full, with the rest retrieved from reference TRBV28 and TRBJ1-1, is DVKVTQSSRYLVKRTGEKVFLECVQDMDHENMFWYRQDPGLGLRLIYFSYDVKMKEKGDIPEGYSVSREKKERFSLILESASTNQTSMYLCASGQGPTEAFFGQGTRLTVV.

This chain links TRBV11-2 with TRBJ2-7, with D possibly matching TRBD1 (5 bases). Germline loops: CDR1 SGHAT, CDR2 FQNNGV. CDR3 length equals 13 residues. Trimming stripped 7 bases from V and 3 bases from J, with 13 bases between. The CDR3 sequence: CASKGLGVYEQYF. CDR3 sequence (DNA): TGTGCCAGCAAAGGTTTAGGGGTCTACGAGCAGTACTTC. The whole variable domain, filled in from reference TRBV11-2 and TRBJ2-7, reads EAGVAQSPRYKIIEKRQSVAFWCNPISGHATLYWYQQILGQGPKLLIQFQNNGVVDDSQLPKDRFSAERLKGVDSTLKIQPAKLEDSAVYLCASKGLGVYEQYFGPGTRLTVT.

The chain joins TRBV7-8 to TRBJ1-1; D call uncertain. The CDR3 loop spans 13 amino acids. Germline loops: CDR1 SGHVS, CDR2 FQNEAQ. V lost 4 bases, J lost 1 base, and 7 bases lay in between. CDR3 loop: CASSSGENTEAFF. In DNA, the CDR3 is TGTGCCAGCAGCTCGGGAGAGAACACTGAAGCTTTCTTT.

This clone occurred once. J is TRBJ1-2 and V is TRBV6-6; D call uncertain. V was cut by 5 bases and J by 6 bases, with 7 bases left in between. The germline CDR1 and CDR2 sequences are MNHNY and SVGAGI (reference sequence). This CDR3 has 11 residues. CDR3 residues: CASSTHDGYTF. CDR3 nucleotides: TGTGCCAGCAGTACTCACGATGGCTACACCTTC.

The chain joins TRBV5-6 to TRBJ2-3; 13 bases are a match to TRBD2. V dropped 0 bases and J dropped 6; count of bases not matched to a gene: 7. Germline CDR1 and CDR2: SGHDT and YYEEEE. The CDR3 is 17 residues long. CDR3 in amino acids: CASSLELAGGFADTQYF. The CDR3 bases are TGTGCCAGCAGCTTGGAACTAGCGGGAGGGTTCGCCGATACGCAGTATTTT. The full variable domain, in which reference TRBV5-6 and TRBJ2-3 provide the parts outside the CDR3, is DAGVTQSPTHLIKTRGQQVTLRCSPKSGHDTVSWYQQALGQGPQFIFQYYEEEERQRGNFPDRFSGHQFPNYSSELNVNALLLGDSALYLCASSLELAGGFADTQYFGPGTRLTVL.

V gene TRBV7-2 combines with J gene TRBJ2-1, with 9 bases lining up with TRBD2. Germline lookup yields CDR1 SGHTA and CDR2 FQGNSA. After removal of 4 bases from V and 0 bases from J, the junction contained 4 bases not matched to a gene. There are 16 residues in the CDR3. The CDR3 is CASSYRGGASYNEQFF. The CDR3 DNA follows: TGTGCCAGCAGCTACCGCGGGGGGGCCTCCTACAATGAGCAGTTCTTC.

This chain links TRBV27 with TRBJ1-2, with 10 bases aligning to TRBD1. Trimming took 2 bases from V and 5 from J; bases not matched to a gene: 5. This CDR3 is built from 15 residues. CDR1 and CDR2 (germline): MNHEY, SMNVEV (reference sequence). The CDR3: CASSLAGTGVYGYTF. The CDR3 DNA reads as TGTGCCAGCAGTTTAGCCGGGACAGGGGTATATGGCTACACCTTC.

This chain joins TRBV3-1 (or the pseudogene TRBV3-2) and TRBJ2-2, with D possibly being TRBD2 (6 bases). Per germline, CDR1 LGHDT and CDR2 YNNKEL (reference sequence). With 6 bases removed from V and 6 bases from J, the gap between germline ends came to 20 bases. There are 16 residues in the CDR3. CDR3 DNA: TGTGCCAGCAGGAACTTCGATGCCCTAGCGTCCGGGGAGCTGTTTTTT. Its protein product is CASRNFDALASGELFF.

The genes are TRBV28 and TRBJ1-1; D is uncertain. The CDR3 contains 15 residues. CDR1 is MDHEN, CDR2 SYDVKM, per germline. Between the trimmed V and J ends, which lost 5 bases and 7 bases, there was a span of 20 bases. The CDR3 region is CASSPPPARENEAFF. The CDR3 nucleotides are TGTGCCAGCAGTCCCCCTCCCGCAAGAGAGAATGAAGCTTTCTTT.

This chain connects TRBV18 to TRBJ1-1; D is undetermined. Per the germline V gene, CDR1 is KGHSH and CDR2 is LQKENI. The germline V and J ends were trimmed by 2 bases and 5 bases, with 12 bases remaining between them. CDR3 length: 14 residues. DNA of the CDR3: TGTGCCAGCTCACCAGACGCACTCGGGACTGAAGCTTTCTTT. This encodes CASSPDALGTEAFF.

V gene TRBV3-1 (or the pseudogene TRBV3-2) combines with J gene TRBJ1-2, with D possibly matching TRBD1 (5 bases). Trimming cost V 4 bases and J 3 bases, with 15 bases left between them. Germline V gene data show CDR1 as LGHDT and CDR2 as YNNKEL (reference sequence). This CDR3 is built from 15 residues. The DNA of the CDR3 is TGTGCCAGCAGCCCTTACGGGGGAGGGGACTATGGCTACACCTTC. Protein: CASSPYGGGDYGYTF.

The chain employs TRBV9 and TRBJ1-4, with no clear D. Germline loops: CDR1 SGDLS, CDR2 YYNGEE. Between the trimmed V and J ends, which lost 2 bases and 10 bases, there was a span of 9 bases. The CDR3 spans 12 residues. CDR3 region: CASSVLGGKLFF. For the CDR3, the DNA is TGTGCCAGCAGCGTTCTTGGAGGAAAACTGTTTTTT.

The chain employs TRBV15 and TRBJ2-1; 8 bases match TRBD2. Per the germline V gene, CDR1 is LNHNV and CDR2 is YYDKDF (reference sequence). The length of the CDR3 is 16 residues. V dropped 0 bases and J dropped 9; count of bases not matched to a gene: 10. The CDR3 spells CATSRENERERGEQFF. CDR3 sequence (DNA): TGTGCCACCAGCAGAGAAAACGAGCGGGAGCGGGGTGAGCAGTTCTTC.

The rearrangement links TRBV28 to TRBJ2-1; 14 bases map to TRBD2. V dropped 11 bases and J dropped 4; count of bases not matched to a gene: 7. This CDR3 comprises 15 residues. Looked up from germline, CDR1 is MDHEN and CDR2 is SYDVKM. The CDR3 DNA reads TGTGCCGTGCGAAGACTAGCGGGGGGGTACAATGAGCAGTTCTTC. As protein: CAVRRLAGGYNEQFF.

This chain connects TRBV6-6 to TRBJ2-3; TRBD1 is a possible D gene (5 bases). There are 12 residues in the CDR3. The germline V gene encodes CDR1 MNHNY and CDR2 SVGAGI (reference sequence). Trimming removed 5 bases from V and 3 bases from J, with 6 bases in between. In DNA, the CDR3 is TGTGCCAGCAGTCCAGGGACAGATACGCAGTATTTT. Its protein product is CASSPGTDTQYF.